This T cell receptor (beta chain) was sequenced for a study of blood T cell repertoires in COVID-19. Assay used: immunoSEQ multiplex PCR; TCRdb lists only in-frame clones, some missing. The sample holds about 230,000 clones, about 80% seen once. This clone has more than one count but fewer than ten. The CDR3 is made up of 15 amino acids. V shed 3 bases, J shed 4 bases, and the junction held 6 bases outside the gene matches. In germline, CDR1 is LNHDA, CDR2 SQIVND (reference sequence). V usage is TRBV19 and J usage is TRBJ2-7; TRBD1 aligns across 10 bases. Specimen: peripheral blood. The sequence was obtained from a woman in her forties or fifties with acute or convalescent COVID-19. CDR3 nucleotides: TGTGCCAGTAGTATTTCCGGGACAGGGGTTTACGAGCAGTACTTC. Translated, it gives CASSISGTGVYEQYF.